This TCR beta chain was found in a study of T cell responses to AZD1222 COVID-19 vaccine. Regarding the study as a whole: There were vaccine-associated CD4 TCRs across spike, dominant at 160-218 and 743-854. Clonal diversity was possibly underestimated, and the donors were mostly white British, with more females. Repertoires were obtained solely post-peak T cell response. At study baseline, merely more than 5 AZD1222 recipients were seropositive.

Concerning this clone: Its antigen is still unknown. The DNA is omitted, as the CDR3 cannot be located on it reliably, and the CDR3 follows TCRdb's listing.

This table comes from immunoSEQ multiplex PCR, and its TCRdb copy is limited to in-frame clones, with some not included. The sample holds approximately 45,000 clones, roughly 90% seen once. The clonotype was recovered from an adult who received the AZD1222 COVID-19 vaccine. The sample in question was peripheral blood, obtained 28 days after the second AZD1222 dose.

The CDR3 protein is CASSEFGEGYYEQYF. V is TRBV6-1 and J is TRBJ2-7; the table's D gene call, TRBD2, was not cross checked with the DNA. The CDR3 length equals 15 residues, ends included. CDR1 is MNHNS, CDR2 SASEGT, per germline.